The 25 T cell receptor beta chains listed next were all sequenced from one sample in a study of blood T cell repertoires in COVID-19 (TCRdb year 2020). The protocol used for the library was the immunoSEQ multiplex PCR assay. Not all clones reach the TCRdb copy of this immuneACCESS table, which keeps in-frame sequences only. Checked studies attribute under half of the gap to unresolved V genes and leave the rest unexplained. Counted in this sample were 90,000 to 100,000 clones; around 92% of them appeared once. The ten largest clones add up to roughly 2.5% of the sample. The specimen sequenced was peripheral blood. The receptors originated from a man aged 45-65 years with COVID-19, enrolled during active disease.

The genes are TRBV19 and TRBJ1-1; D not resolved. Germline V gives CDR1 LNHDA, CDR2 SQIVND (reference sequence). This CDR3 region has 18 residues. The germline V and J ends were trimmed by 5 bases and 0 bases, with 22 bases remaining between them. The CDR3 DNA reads TGTGCCAGTAGTCCAACAATCTGGGTGAGAGGAATGAACACTGAAGCTTTCTTT. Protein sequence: CASSPTIWVRGMNTEAFF.

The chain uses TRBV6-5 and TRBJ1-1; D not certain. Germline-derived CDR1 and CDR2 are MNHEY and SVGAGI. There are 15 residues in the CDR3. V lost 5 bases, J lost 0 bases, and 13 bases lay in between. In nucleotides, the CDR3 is TGTGCCAGCAGTCTTCGGGATACACTGAACACTGAAGCTTTCTTT. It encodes CASSLRDTLNTEAFF.

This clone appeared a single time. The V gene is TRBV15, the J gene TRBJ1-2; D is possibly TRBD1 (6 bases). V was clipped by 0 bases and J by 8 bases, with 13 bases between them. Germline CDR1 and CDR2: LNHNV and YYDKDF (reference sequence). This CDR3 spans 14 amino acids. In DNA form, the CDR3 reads TGTGCCACCAGCAGAGATCGGGGGGCGTGGGGCTACACCTTC. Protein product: CATSRDRGAWGYTF.

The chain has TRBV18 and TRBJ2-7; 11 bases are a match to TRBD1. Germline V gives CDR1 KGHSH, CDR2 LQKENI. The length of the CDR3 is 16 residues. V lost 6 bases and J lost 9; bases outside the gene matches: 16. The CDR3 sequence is CASSQSAGTGGSGQYF. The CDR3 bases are TGTGCCAGCTCCCAGTCAGCCGGGACAGGGGGATCGGGGCAGTACTTC.

CDR3 protein: CAWERGQETQYF. The CDR3 DNA reads as TGTGCCTGGGAGCGGGGACAAGAGACCCAGTACTTC. The rearrangement joins TRBV30 to TRBJ2-5, with 7 nucleotides matching TRBD2. This CDR3 is built from 12 residues. Germline V gene sequence: CDR1 GTSNPN, CDR2 SVGIG (reference sequence). V shed 5 bases and J 2 bases; nucleotides not matched to a gene: 2. Using reference TRBV30 and TRBJ2-5 for the parts outside the CDR3, the full variable domain is SQTIHQWPATLVQPVGSPLSLECTVEGTSNPNLYWYRQAAGRGLQLLFYSVGIGQISSEVPQNLSASRPQDRQFILSSKKLLLSDSGFYLCAWERGQETQYFGPGTRLLVL.

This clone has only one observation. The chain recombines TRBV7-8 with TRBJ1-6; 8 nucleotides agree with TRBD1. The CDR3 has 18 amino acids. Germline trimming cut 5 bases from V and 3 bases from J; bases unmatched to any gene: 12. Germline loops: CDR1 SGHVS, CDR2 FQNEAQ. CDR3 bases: TGTGCCAGCAGCAACCGGGACAGGACTACCTTCTATAATTCACCCCTCCACTTT. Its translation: CASSNRDRTTFYNSPLHF.

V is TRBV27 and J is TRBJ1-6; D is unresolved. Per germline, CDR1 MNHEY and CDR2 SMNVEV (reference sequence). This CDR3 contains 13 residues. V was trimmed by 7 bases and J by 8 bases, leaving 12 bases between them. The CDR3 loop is CASTGRRDSPLHF. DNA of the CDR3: TGTGCCAGCACAGGCAGAAGAGATTCACCCCTCCACTTT.

CDR3 nucleotides: TGCGCCAGCAGCCTAAAGACAGGGGCTACTGAAGCTTTCTTT. Encoded protein: CASSLKTGATEAFF. V and J are TRBV4-3 and TRBJ1-1; 8 nucleotides match TRBD1. J was trimmed by 5 bases and V by 4 bases; bases with no gene match: 6. Germline CDR1 LGHNA, CDR2 YSLEER. The CDR3 spans 14 residues.

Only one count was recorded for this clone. CDR3 in amino acids: CASSFSAPRGAFF. In DNA, the CDR3 is TGTGCCAGCAGTTTTTCTGCCCCGCGGGGTGCTTTCTTT. V usage is TRBV28 and J usage is TRBJ1-1; D gene ambiguous. This CDR3 spans 13 amino acids. V lost 3 bases and J 11 bases, leaving 16 bases between the germline ends. Germline values: CDR1 MDHEN, CDR2 SYDVKM.

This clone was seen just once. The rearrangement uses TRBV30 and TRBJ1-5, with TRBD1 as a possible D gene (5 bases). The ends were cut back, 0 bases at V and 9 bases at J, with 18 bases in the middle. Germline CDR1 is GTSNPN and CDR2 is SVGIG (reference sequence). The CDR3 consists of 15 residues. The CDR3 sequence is CAWSVEGPGPRPQHF. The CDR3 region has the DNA TGTGCCTGGAGTGTGGAGGGCCCGGGGCCCAGGCCCCAGCATTTT.

CDR3 in DNA: TGCGCCAGCAGCCAAGATGGGACTAGCGGGGGGGCACGAGAGACCCAGTACTTC. Its protein is CASSQDGTSGGARETQYF. The genes are TRBV4-1 and TRBJ2-5; 16 bases fit TRBD2. Germline assignment: CDR1 MGHRA and CDR2 YSYEKL. With 0 bases clipped from V and 4 bases from J, the junction kept 5 bases outside the gene matches. This CDR3 has 18 residues.

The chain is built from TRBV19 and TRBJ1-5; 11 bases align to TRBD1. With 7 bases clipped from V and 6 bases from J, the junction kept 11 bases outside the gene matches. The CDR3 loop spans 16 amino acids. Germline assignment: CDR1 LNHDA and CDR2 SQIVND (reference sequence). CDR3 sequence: CASTKGTGGSGQPQHF. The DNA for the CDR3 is TGTGCCAGTACCAAAGGGACAGGGGGGTCGGGTCAGCCCCAGCATTTT.

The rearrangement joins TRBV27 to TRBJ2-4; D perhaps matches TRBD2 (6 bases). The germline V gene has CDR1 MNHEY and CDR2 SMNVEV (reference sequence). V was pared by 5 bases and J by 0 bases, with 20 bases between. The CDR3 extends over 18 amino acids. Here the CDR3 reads CASSLRGDGIIAKNIQYF. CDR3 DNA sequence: TGTGCCAGCAGTCTACGCGGGGACGGAATTATAGCCAAAAACATTCAGTACTTC.

CDR3 coding DNA: TGTGCCAGCAGTTTGCCCCGGGGACAGGGGGCGAGAGGCTACACCTTC. Its protein product is CASSLPRGQGARGYTF. The chain couples TRBV28 to TRBJ1-2, with 12 positions matching TRBD1. V shed 3 bases and J 8 bases; nucleotides not matched to a gene: 10. Germline V gives CDR1 MDHEN, CDR2 SYDVKM. The CDR3 is made up of 16 amino acids.

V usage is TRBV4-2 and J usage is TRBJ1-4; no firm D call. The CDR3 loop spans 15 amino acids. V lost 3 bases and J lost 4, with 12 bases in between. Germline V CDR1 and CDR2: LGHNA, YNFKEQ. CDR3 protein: CASSHGGLDNEKLFF. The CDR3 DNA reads TGTGCCAGCAGCCACGGCGGACTGGATAATGAAAAACTGTTTTTT.

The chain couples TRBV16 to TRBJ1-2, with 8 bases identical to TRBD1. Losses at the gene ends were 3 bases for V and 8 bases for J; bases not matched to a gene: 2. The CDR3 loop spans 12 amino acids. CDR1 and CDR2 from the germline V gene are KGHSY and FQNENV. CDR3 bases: TGTGCCAGCAGCCACGACAGGGGCGGCTACACCTTC. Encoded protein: CASSHDRGGYTF.

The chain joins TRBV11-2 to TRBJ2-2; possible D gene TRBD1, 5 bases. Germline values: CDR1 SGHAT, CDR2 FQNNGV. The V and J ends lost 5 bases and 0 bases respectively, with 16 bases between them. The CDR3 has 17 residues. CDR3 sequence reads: CASSHGHYISNTGELFF. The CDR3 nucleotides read TGTGCCAGCAGCCATGGACACTACATTTCGAACACCGGGGAGCTGTTTTTT.

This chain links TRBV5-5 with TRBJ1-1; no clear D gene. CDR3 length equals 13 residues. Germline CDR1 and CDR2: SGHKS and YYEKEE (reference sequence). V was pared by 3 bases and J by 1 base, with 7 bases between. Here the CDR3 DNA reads TGTGCCAGCAGCTGGGCGGGGAACACTGAAGCTTTCTTT. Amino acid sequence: CASSWAGNTEAFF.

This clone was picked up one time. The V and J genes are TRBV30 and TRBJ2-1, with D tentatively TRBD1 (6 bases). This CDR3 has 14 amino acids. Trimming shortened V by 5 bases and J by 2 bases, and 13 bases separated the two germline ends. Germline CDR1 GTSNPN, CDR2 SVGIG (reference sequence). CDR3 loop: CAWAPGATYNEQFF. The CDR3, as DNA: TGTGCCTGGGCCCCAGGGGCTACCTACAATGAGCAGTTCTTC.

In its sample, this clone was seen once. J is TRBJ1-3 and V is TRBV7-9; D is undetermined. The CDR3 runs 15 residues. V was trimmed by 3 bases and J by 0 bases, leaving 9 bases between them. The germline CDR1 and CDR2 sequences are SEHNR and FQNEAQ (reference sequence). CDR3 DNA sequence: TGTGCCAGCAGCTTGGCGGGAGGCTCTGGAAACACCATATATTTT. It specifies CASSLAGGSGNTIYF.

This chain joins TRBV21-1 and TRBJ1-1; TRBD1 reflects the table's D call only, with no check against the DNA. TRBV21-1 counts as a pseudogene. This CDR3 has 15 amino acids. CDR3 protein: CASSPQGILNTEAFF. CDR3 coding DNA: TGTGCCAGCAGCCCTCAGGGAATCCTGAACACTGAAGCTTTCTTT.

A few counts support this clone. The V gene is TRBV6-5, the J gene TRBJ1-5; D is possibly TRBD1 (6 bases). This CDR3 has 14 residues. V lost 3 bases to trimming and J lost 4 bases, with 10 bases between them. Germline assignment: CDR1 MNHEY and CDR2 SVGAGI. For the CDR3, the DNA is TGTGCCAGCAGTTATGGACAGACAAATCAGCCCCAGCATTTT. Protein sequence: CASSYGQTNQPQHF.

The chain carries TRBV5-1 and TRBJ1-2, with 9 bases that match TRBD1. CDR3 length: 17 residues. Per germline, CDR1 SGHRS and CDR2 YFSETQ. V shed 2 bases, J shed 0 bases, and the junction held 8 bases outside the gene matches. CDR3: CASSLGQGLNPNYGYTF. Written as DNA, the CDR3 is TGCGCCAGCAGCTTAGGACAGGGGTTAAATCCTAACTATGGCTACACCTTC.

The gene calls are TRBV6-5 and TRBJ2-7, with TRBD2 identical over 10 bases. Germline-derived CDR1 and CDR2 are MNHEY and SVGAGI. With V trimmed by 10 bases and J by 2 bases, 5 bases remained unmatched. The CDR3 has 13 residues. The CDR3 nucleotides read TGTGCCACTAGCGGGGGAAGAACCTACGAGCAGTACTTC. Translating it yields CATSGGRTYEQYF.

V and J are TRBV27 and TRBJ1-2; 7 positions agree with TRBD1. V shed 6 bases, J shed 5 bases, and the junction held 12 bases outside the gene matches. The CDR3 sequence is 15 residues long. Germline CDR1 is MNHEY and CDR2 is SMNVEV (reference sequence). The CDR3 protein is CASSPTGSGLYGYTF. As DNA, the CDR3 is TGTGCCAGCAGCCCGACAGGGTCGGGGCTTTATGGCTACACCTTC.